The 16 T cell receptor beta chains reported below all come from one sample, sequenced in a study of cytomegalovirus exposure and HLA in healthy donors. PCR amplification relied on 60 Vbeta primers (plus 13 Jbeta primers). Generated by immunoSEQ multiplex PCR, the TCRdb table keeps only in-frame clones and is missing some. The sample shows 110,000 to 150,000 clones, roughly 80% of them seen only once. Sequencing input: PBMCs. These receptors originate from a female donor in good health and CMV-seronegative.

V and J are TRBV4-3 and TRBJ2-7; 7 nucleotides match TRBD2. Germline assignment: CDR1 LGHNA and CDR2 YSLEER. Germline trimming cut 3 bases from V and 3 bases from J; bases unmatched to any gene: 11. The CDR3 sequence is 16 residues long. The CDR3 nucleotides read TGCGCCAGCAGCCACGCCCTGGAAAGCGGGGACTACGAGCAGTACTTC. Protein product: CASSHALESGDYEQYF.

The chain has TRBV11-2 and TRBJ2-1, with a weak D call TRBD1 (6 bases). CDR1 is SGHAT, CDR2 FQNNGV, per germline. The CDR3 has 15 amino acids. V was clipped by 5 bases and J by 1 base, with 12 bases between them. CDR3 sequence reads: CASSERTGSYNEQFF. Here the CDR3 DNA reads TGTGCCAGCAGCGAGCGAACAGGGTCCTACAATGAGCAGTTCTTC.

V and J are TRBV7-9 and TRBJ1-2; TRBD1 aligns across 7 bases. The J segment lost 4 bases and the V segment lost 1 base, leaving 6 bases of the junction unmatched. This CDR3 is 15 amino acids long. CDR1 SEHNR and CDR2 FQNEAQ come from the germline V gene (reference sequence). The CDR3 nucleotides read TGTGCCAGCAGCTTAGTCCAGGGGGTTAGCTATGGCTACACCTTC. Translated: CASSLVQGVSYGYTF.

This chain uses TRBV7-9 with TRBJ2-7; D not resolved. With 2 bases removed from V and 9 bases from J, the gap between germline ends came to 11 bases. Germline assignment: CDR1 SEHNR and CDR2 FQNEAQ (reference sequence). The CDR3 is 12 amino acids. Here the CDR3 reads CASSLTRDGQYF. CDR3 DNA: TGTGCCAGCAGCTTAACCCGAGATGGGCAGTACTTC.

The chain recombines TRBV5-1 with TRBJ1-1; 11 positions match TRBD1. J gave up 0 bases and V 1 base, and 8 bases lay outside the gene matches. The CDR3 loop spans 18 amino acids. Looked up from germline, CDR1 is SGHRS and CDR2 is YFSETQ. The CDR3 loop reads CASSLKVRDRGVNTEAFF. The CDR3 DNA sequence: TGCGCCAGCAGCTTGAAGGTCCGGGACAGGGGGGTGAACACTGAAGCTTTCTTT.

The count of this clone is one. The rearrangement links TRBV30 to TRBJ2-1, with a tentative D call TRBD1 (7 bases). Germline V gene lookup returns CDR1 GTSNPN and CDR2 SVGIG (reference sequence). V was trimmed by 5 bases and J by 9 bases, leaving 11 bases between them. This CDR3 comprises 11 residues. The CDR3 here is CAWLQGGEQFF. The CDR3 nucleotides are TGTGCCTGGCTTCAGGGGGGTGAGCAGTTCTTC.

In this sample, this clone turned up once. V usage is TRBV27 and J usage is TRBJ2-7; maybe TRBD1 (6 bases). The germline gives CDR1 MNHEY, CDR2 SMNVEV (reference sequence). The CDR3 contains 11 residues. Between the trimmed V and J ends, which lost 6 bases and 4 bases, there was a span of 7 bases. The CDR3 DNA reads TGTGCCAGCAGAAGGGGGTACGAGCAGTACTTC. As protein: CASRRGYEQYF.

This clone was seen once. The rearrangement joins TRBV9 to TRBJ2-4, with 10 nucleotides matching TRBD1. Trimming at V came to 4 bases and at J to 4 bases, leaving 8 bases not matched to a gene. The CDR3 has 16 amino acids. Per germline, CDR1 SGDLS and CDR2 YYNGEE. CDR3 amino acids: CASSPRWGQGKNIQYF. DNA for the CDR3: TGTGCCAGCAGCCCCCGGTGGGGACAGGGGAAAAACATTCAGTACTTC.

This clone turned up a few times. The chain combines TRBV6-5 with TRBJ1-1, with D hard to call. CDR3 length: 13 amino acids. CDR1 and CDR2 from the germline V gene are MNHEY and SVGAGI. The V end lost 4 bases, the J end lost 2 bases, and 8 bases lay between the germline ends. CDR3 in DNA: TGTGCCAGCAGTTTAAAGCGTAACACTGAAGCTTTCTTT. Its translation is CASSLKRNTEAFF.

The J gene is TRBJ2-7, the V gene TRBV5-5; D gene ambiguous. The CDR3 sequence is 12 residues long. V was shortened by 8 bases and J by 3 bases, with 12 bases between the two germline ends. In germline, CDR1 is SGHKS, CDR2 YYEKEE (reference sequence). The CDR3 coding sequence is TGTGCCAGTCGACAAGGTGTCTACGAGCAGTACTTC. It encodes CASRQGVYEQYF.

V and J are TRBV30 and TRBJ2-7; TRBD2 matches 7 bases. The CDR3 is 18 amino acids. The V gene's germline CDR1 is GTSNPN and CDR2 SVGIG (reference sequence). J gave up 3 bases and V 3 bases, and 20 bases lay outside the gene matches. CDR3 bases: TGTGCCTGGAGCCCTGGACTAGAAGGGTTGTGGGGTTACTACGAGCAGTACTTC. Protein product: CAWSPGLEGLWGYYEQYF.

The chain recombines TRBV11-2 with TRBJ1-1, with 10 bases identical to TRBD1. From germline, CDR1 is SGHAT and CDR2 FQNNGV. The CDR3 spans 14 residues. V shed 4 bases, J shed 11 bases, and the junction held 10 bases outside the gene matches. The CDR3, as DNA: TGTGCCAGCAGCTCATCGGGACAGGGGTTGGGGGCTTTCTTT. This sequence encodes CASSSSGQGLGAFF. The variable domain in full, completed from reference TRBV11-2 and TRBJ1-1, reads EAGVAQSPRYKIIEKRQSVAFWCNPISGHATLYWYQQILGQGPKLLIQFQNNGVVDDSQLPKDRFSAERLKGVDSTLKIQPAKLEDSAVYLCASSSSGQGLGAFFGQGTRLTVV.

The chain is built from TRBV7-2 and TRBJ1-5, with 10 positions matching TRBD1. After removal of 5 bases from V and 2 bases from J, the junction contained 3 bases not matched to a gene. The CDR3 is 15 amino acids. Germline assignment: CDR1 SGHTA and CDR2 FQGNSA. The CDR3 sequence is CASSLDRGRNQPQHF. The CDR3 region has the DNA TGTGCCAGCAGCCTAGACAGGGGGCGCAATCAGCCCCAGCATTTT.

The chain combines TRBV10-3 with TRBJ2-1, with TRBD2 matching 13 bases. The CDR3 is 20 residues long. The V gene's germline CDR1 is ENHRY and CDR2 SYGVKD. The V segment lost 6 bases and the J segment 7 bases; nucleotides outside the gene matches: 21. The CDR3 is CAIRERGDRGGLAGVNEQFF. CDR3 in DNA: TGTGCCATCAGAGAAAGAGGGGACAGGGGAGGACTAGCGGGAGTGAATGAGCAGTTCTTC.

In this sample, this clone turned up a few times. CDR3 amino acids: CASSQVGQENEKLFF. CDR3 nucleotide sequence: TGTGCCAGCAGCCAGGTGGGACAGGAGAATGAAAAACTGTTTTTT. The genes are TRBV4-2 and TRBJ1-4; 8 nucleotides agree with TRBD1. The V and J ends lost 3 bases and 5 bases, in that order; junction bases with no gene match: 5. The V gene's germline CDR1 is LGHNA and CDR2 YNFKEQ. CDR3 length equals 15 residues.

The J gene is TRBJ2-5, the V gene TRBV7-2; D might be TRBD1 (6 bases). V shed 8 bases and J shed 2 bases, with 15 bases lying between them. This CDR3 is 14 amino acids long. Germline CDR1 and CDR2: SGHTA and FQGNSA. The CDR3 region has the DNA TGTGCCAGCGAAAAGACAGGCTTGCAAGAGACCCAGTACTTC. Translating it yields CASEKTGLQETQYF.